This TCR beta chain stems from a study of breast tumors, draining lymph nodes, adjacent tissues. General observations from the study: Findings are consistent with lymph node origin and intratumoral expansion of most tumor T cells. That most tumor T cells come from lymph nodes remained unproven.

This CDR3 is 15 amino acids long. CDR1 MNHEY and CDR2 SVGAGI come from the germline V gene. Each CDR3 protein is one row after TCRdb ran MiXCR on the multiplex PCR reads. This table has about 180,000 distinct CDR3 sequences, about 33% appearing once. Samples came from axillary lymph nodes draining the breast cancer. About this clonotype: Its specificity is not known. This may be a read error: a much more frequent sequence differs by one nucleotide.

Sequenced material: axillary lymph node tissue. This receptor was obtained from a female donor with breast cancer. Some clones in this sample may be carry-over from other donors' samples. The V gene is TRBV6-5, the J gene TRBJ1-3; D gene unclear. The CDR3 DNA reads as TGTGCCGGCAGTTACTCGGGATCCTCTGGAAACACCATATATTTT. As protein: CAGSYSGSSGNTIYF.